These 30 T cell receptor beta chains share one sample of origin, sequenced in a study of blood T cell repertoires in COVID-19 (dated by TCRdb to about 2020). Library method: the immunoSEQ multiplex PCR assay. In TCRdb, the immuneACCESS table is reduced to in-frame sequences with V and J assigned. These tables do not hold every clone; where another copy was compared, an unresolved V gene accounts for under half, and the others remain unexplained. The sample table contains fewer than 300,000 clones; only one count was recorded for 70% to 90% of them. Jointly, the top ten make up 0.99% of the sample. Sequencing was performed on peripheral blood. Receptors originate from a woman aged 40 to 55 who had recovered from COVID-19.

This rearrangement joins TRBV10-3 to TRBJ2-1; D possibly corresponds to TRBD2 (6 bases). V was trimmed by 4 bases and J by 5 bases, leaving 15 bases between them. Looked up from germline, CDR1 is ENHRY and CDR2 is SYGVKD. This CDR3 region has 15 residues. Written as DNA, the CDR3 is TGTGCCATCAGTGGTCGCGGGGTCGGAGACAATGAGCAGTTCTTC. It encodes CAISGRGVGDNEQFF.

This clone was counted between two and nine times. This chain joins TRBV6-6 and TRBJ2-1; 8 bases line up with TRBD2. CDR3 length: 17 amino acids. Germline values: CDR1 MNHNY, CDR2 SVGAGI (reference sequence). V dropped 5 bases and J dropped 1; count of bases not matched to a gene: 10. The chain's CDR3 is CASSRASGRWSYNEQFF. The CDR3 nucleotides are TGTGCCAGCAGTCGGGCTAGCGGGCGCTGGTCCTACAATGAGCAGTTCTTC.

This chain joins TRBV27 and TRBJ1-2; 9 bases match TRBD1. The V gene end was trimmed by 5 bases and the J gene end by 8 bases; junction bases not matched to a gene: 12. Per germline, CDR1 MNHEY and CDR2 SMNVEV (reference sequence). This CDR3 region has 15 residues. The CDR3, as DNA: TGTGCCAGCAGTCCCCCCCCCGGGACAGGGTTCGGCTACACCTTC. Translated, it gives CASSPPPGTGFGYTF.

J is TRBJ2-3 and V is TRBV20-1; 9 bases agree with TRBD2. Germline-derived CDR1 and CDR2 are DFQATT and SNEGSKA (reference sequence). The CDR3 totals 23 residues. J lost 0 bases, V lost 3 bases, and 28 bases had no gene match. The CDR3 region is CSASAGARVAGVVGSMSTDTQYF. In nucleotides, the CDR3 is TGCAGTGCTAGTGCGGGGGCCCGGGTAGCGGGAGTTGTAGGGTCCATGAGCACAGATACGCAGTATTTT.

For the CDR3, the DNA is TGCAGCGCACCCAGGGGCGCCAGCTCCTACAATGAGCAGTTCTTC. Its translation is CSAPRGASSYNEQFF. V and J are TRBV29-1 and TRBJ2-1, with D possibly TRBD1 on 6 matching bases. V was cut by 7 bases and J by 0 bases, with 16 bases left in between. Germline V gene sequence: CDR1 SQVTM, CDR2 ANQGSEA. The CDR3 is made up of 15 amino acids.

The rearrangement links TRBV5-5 to TRBJ1-2; weak D call: TRBD1 (6 bases). Trimming took off 4 bases at V and 7 bases at J, with 17 bases between the two ends. The CDR3 sequence is 14 residues long. Germline CDR1 SGHKS, CDR2 YYEKEE (reference sequence). This CDR3 reads CASSTTGSFGGYTF. The CDR3 DNA sequence: TGTGCCAGCAGCACCACAGGGAGTTTCGGTGGCTACACCTTC.

The chain employs TRBV25-1 and TRBJ1-2; TRBD1 agrees at 7 bases. In germline, CDR1 is MGHDK, CDR2 SYGVNS. V trimming: 5 bases; J trimming: 3 bases; junction bases outside the gene matches: 12. The CDR3 covers 16 residues. CDR3 coding DNA: TGTGCCAGCAGTCCCCGGACAGGTCTTTTCGACTATGGCTACACCTTC. As protein: CASSPRTGLFDYGYTF.

The chain combines TRBV6-2 or TRBV6-3 with TRBJ1-2; D is possibly TRBD1 (6 bases). The CDR3 has 13 residues. The germline gives CDR1 MNHEY, CDR2 SVGEGT. Trimming shortened V by 6 bases and J by 3 bases, and 11 bases separated the two germline ends. Written as DNA, the CDR3 is TGTGCCAGCAGCCCGGACAGAGACTATGGCTACACCTTC. Translation: CASSPDRDYGYTF.

In DNA, the CDR3 is TGTGCCAGCAGTGGGGGGGCGCGGGACACTGAAGCTTTCTTT. It is translated as CASSGGARDTEAFF. V is TRBV4-2 and J is TRBJ1-1, with D possibly TRBD1 on 6 matching bases. In germline, CDR1 is LGHNA, CDR2 YNFKEQ. This CDR3 has 14 residues. Trimming took 6 bases from V and 3 from J, leaving 14 bases between them.

This clone has a single count. V usage is TRBV11-3 and J usage is TRBJ2-7; D may be TRBD1 (5 bases). This CDR3 is 14 amino acids long. Germline V gene lookup returns CDR1 SGHNT and CDR2 YENEEA. The V end was cut by 5 bases, the J end by 1 base, with 12 bases between. CDR3 residues: CASSPPSGSYEQYF. The DNA for the CDR3 is TGTGCCAGCAGCCCCCCATCAGGGTCCTACGAGCAGTACTTC.

This clone was seen a single time. The CDR3 DNA follows: TGTGCCACCTGGAACACCGGGGAGCTGTTTTTT. Its protein product is CATWNTGELFF. The rearrangement links TRBV7-2 to TRBJ2-2; unclear D gene. Germline-derived CDR1 and CDR2 are SGHTA and FQGNSA. The V end was cut by 10 bases, the J end by 1 base, with 4 bases between. The CDR3 length is 11 residues.

The chain recombines TRBV11-3 with TRBJ1-1; a weak D match, TRBD1 (6 bases). CDR1 and CDR2 (germline): SGHNT, YENEEA. V dropped 6 bases and J dropped 6 bases, with 14 bases sitting between them. The CDR3 loop spans 13 amino acids. The CDR3 DNA reads as TGTGCCAGCAGGTTAACAGGGATCCCTGAAGCTTTCTTT. Protein sequence: CASRLTGIPEAFF. Drawing the rest from reference TRBV11-3 and TRBJ1-1, the complete variable domain is EAGVVQSPRYKIIEKKQPVAFWCNPISGHNTLYWYLQNLGQGPELLIRYENEEAVDDSQLPKDRFSAERLKGVDSTLKIQPAELGDSAVYLCASRLTGIPEAFFGQGTRLTVV.

In its sample, this clone was seen once. V and J are TRBV7-7 and TRBJ2-2; 7 nucleotides match TRBD2. The CDR3 runs to 13 residues. The trim removed 10 bases at V and 0 bases at J, leaving 2 bases unmatched. The germline gives CDR1 SSHAT, CDR2 FNYEAQ (reference sequence). CDR3 coding DNA: TGTGCCACCCGGGGGGCGAACACCGGGGAGCTGTTTTTT. Amino acids: CATRGANTGELFF.

The chain couples TRBV20-1 to TRBJ2-2; D not resolved. This CDR3 contains 11 residues. The germline V gene encodes CDR1 DFQATT and CDR2 SNEGSKA (reference sequence). The V and J ends lost 3 bases and 5 bases respectively, with 4 bases between them. As DNA, the CDR3 is TGCAGTGCTAGGCGTACCGGGGAGCTGTTTTTT. Translation gives CSARRTGELFF.

The rearrangement links TRBV6-2 or TRBV6-3 to TRBJ2-7; 8 bases are shared with TRBD2. The CDR3 contains 15 residues. Germline values: CDR1 MNHEY, CDR2 SVGEGT. V gave up 2 bases and J gave up 2 bases; unmatched junction bases: 5. This CDR3 reads CASSYLPGLAYEQYF. In DNA, the CDR3 is TGTGCCAGCAGTTACCTCCCGGGACTAGCCTACGAGCAGTACTTC.

There are a few counts of this clone. The gene calls are TRBV5-4 and TRBJ2-1; the D gene is possibly TRBD1 (5 bases). Germline CDR1 reads SGHNT; CDR2 reads YYREEE (reference sequence). The germline V and J ends were trimmed by 4 bases and 5 bases, with 10 bases remaining between them. The CDR3 consists of 13 residues. The CDR3: CASSVGLHNEQFF. CDR3 nucleotide sequence: TGTGCCAGCAGCGTGGGGCTCCACAATGAGCAGTTCTTC.

This sequence joins TRBV10-3 and TRBJ2-1; 9 bases are a match to TRBD2. Germline CDR1 reads ENHRY; CDR2 reads SYGVKD. The CDR3 has 17 residues. The trim removed 3 bases at V and 6 bases at J, leaving 12 bases unmatched. CDR3 region: CAISEALGSGRGNEQFF. CDR3 bases: TGTGCCATCAGTGAAGCCCTGGGTAGCGGGAGAGGCAATGAGCAGTTCTTC.

The V and J genes are TRBV6-2 or TRBV6-3 and TRBJ2-2, with 9 positions matching TRBD2. CDR1 and CDR2 (germline): MNHEY, SVGEGT. This CDR3 spans 16 amino acids. The ends lost 6 bases at V and 0 bases at J; junction bases unmatched: 5. In DNA form, the CDR3 reads TGTGCCAGCAGCCAAGGACTAGCGCCGAACACCGGGGAGCTGTTTTTT. Its protein is CASSQGLAPNTGELFF.

This clone appeared a few times. The chain uses TRBV11-2 and TRBJ1-1; no clear D gene. V gave up 4 bases and J gave up 5 bases, with 5 bases separating them. Germline V gives CDR1 SGHAT, CDR2 FQNNGV. The CDR3 runs 11 residues. This chain's CDR3 is CASSWRTEAFF. CDR3 nucleotide sequence: TGTGCCAGCAGCTGGAGGACTGAAGCTTTCTTT.

The CDR3 reads CAITATSTDTQYF. The DNA of the CDR3 is TGTGCCATCACGGCGACTAGCACAGATACGCAGTATTTT. The rearrangement joins TRBV10-3 to TRBJ2-3; D is uncertain. From germline, CDR1 is ENHRY and CDR2 SYGVKD. CDR3 size: 13 residues. Trimming stripped 7 bases from V and 0 bases from J, with 8 bases between.

This chain links TRBV6-2 or TRBV6-3 with TRBJ1-1, with 8 bases lining up with TRBD1. Germline V CDR1 and CDR2: MNHEY, SVGEGT. There are 15 residues in the CDR3. The V gene end was trimmed by 6 bases and the J gene end by 4 bases; junction bases not matched to a gene: 10. The CDR3 sequence is CASSARTGWGTEAFF. As DNA, the CDR3 is TGTGCCAGCAGCGCTAGGACAGGGTGGGGCACTGAAGCTTTCTTT.

The V gene is TRBV20-1, the J gene TRBJ2-5; 13 positions agree with TRBD2. CDR1 is DFQATT, CDR2 SNEGSKA, per germline (reference sequence). The CDR3 runs to 15 residues. Trimming took 3 bases from V and 9 from J; bases not matched to a gene: 10. In DNA form, the CDR3 reads TGCAGTGCTAGTTACGGGACTAGCGGGACCATGGCCCAGTACTTC. Protein: CSASYGTSGTMAQYF.

This chain uses TRBV5-6 with TRBJ2-7, with TRBD2 as a possible D gene (5 bases). Germline values: CDR1 SGHDT, CDR2 YYEEEE. The CDR3 is 14 amino acids. Trimming pared 1 base from V and 5 bases from J, leaving 13 bases between. The CDR3 DNA is TGTGCCAGCAGCTTGCGATCGGGATTCGACGAGCAGTACGTC. Its protein is CASSLRSGFDEQYV.

This chain joins TRBV7-9 and TRBJ2-7, with 8 bases fitting TRBD1. This CDR3 has 15 residues. In germline, CDR1 is SEHNR, CDR2 FQNEAQ (reference sequence). The V gene end was trimmed by 5 bases and the J gene end by 6 bases; junction bases not matched to a gene: 12. The CDR3 here is CASSLSTRGLREQYF. CDR3 in DNA: TGTGCCAGCAGCCTTTCGACCAGGGGGCTCCGCGAGCAGTACTTC.

The rearrangement uses TRBV19 and TRBJ1-2; TRBD1 might be the D (6 bases). With 1 base removed from V and 8 bases from J, the gap between germline ends came to 29 bases. The CDR3 length is 19 residues. The V gene's germline CDR1 is LNHDA and CDR2 SQIVND (reference sequence). The DNA of the CDR3 is TGTGCCAGTAGTATAGCGAGGTCCGGGCAGCTGGGGGCCTTTCGGGGCTACACCTTC. Protein: CASSIARSGQLGAFRGYTF. Combining the CDR3 with reference TRBV19 and TRBJ1-2 gives the whole variable domain DGGITQSPKYLFRKEGQNVTLSCEQNLNHDAMYWYRQDPGQGLRLIYYSQIVNDFQKGDIAEGYSVSREKKESFPLTVTSAQKNPTAFYLCASSIARSGQLGAFRGYTFGSGTRLTVV.

The chain uses TRBV9 and TRBJ1-6; D not resolved. V lost 0 bases to trimming and J lost 6 bases, with 10 bases between them. The CDR3 length is 15 residues. The germline V gene encodes CDR1 SGDLS and CDR2 YYNGEE. The CDR3 bases are TGTGCCAGCAGCGTAGGGCCGAGACTTAATTCACCCCTCCACTTT. Its protein is CASSVGPRLNSPLHF.

V is TRBV18 and J is TRBJ1-5; 7 bases fit TRBD1. Germline V gives CDR1 KGHSH, CDR2 LQKENI. The junction had 4 bases not matched to a gene; V was cut back by 2 bases and J by 6 bases. This CDR3 spans 14 amino acids. The CDR3 sequence: CASSPSRGVQPQHF. DNA for the CDR3: TGTGCCAGCTCACCAAGCAGGGGGGTTCAGCCCCAGCATTTT. The variable domain in full, with the rest retrieved from reference TRBV18 and TRBJ1-5, is NAGVMQNPRHLVRRRGQEARLRCSPMKGHSHVYWYRQLPEEGLKFMVYLQKENIIDESGMPKERFSAEFPKEGPSILRIQQVVRGDSAAYFCASSPSRGVQPQHFGDGTRLSIL.

As for this clone: The same CDR3 arises from other DNA sequences in this sample as well. This rearrangement joins TRBV6-5 to TRBJ2-7; 11 nucleotides match TRBD1. V dropped 2 bases and J dropped 2; count of bases not matched to a gene: 2. The CDR3 contains 15 residues. The germline CDR1 and CDR2 sequences are MNHEY and SVGAGI. CDR3: CASSYRGQGAYEQYF. The CDR3 region has the DNA TGTGCCAGCAGTTACCGGGGACAGGGGGCCTACGAGCAGTACTTC.

The CDR3 coding sequence is TGTGCCAGCAGCCGGACAGGGGAGGGGGAGCTGTTTTTT. It is translated as CASSRTGEGELFF. The J gene is TRBJ2-2, the V gene TRBV5-6, with TRBD1 identical over 9 bases. V lost 4 bases to trimming and J lost 8 bases; unmatched junction nucleotides: 3. The V gene's germline CDR1 is SGHDT and CDR2 YYEEEE. The CDR3 sequence is 13 residues long. The full variable domain, in which reference TRBV5-6 and TRBJ2-2 provide the parts outside the CDR3, is DAGVTQSPTHLIKTRGQQVTLRCSPKSGHDTVSWYQQALGQGPQFIFQYYEEEERQRGNFPDRFSGHQFPNYSSELNVNALLLGDSALYLCASSRTGEGELFFGEGSRLTVL.

V and J are TRBV6-2 or TRBV6-3 and TRBJ1-5; 7 bases match TRBD1. J gave up 5 bases and V 6 bases, and 10 bases lay outside the gene matches. Germline V gives CDR1 MNHEY, CDR2 SVGEGT. The CDR3 contains 15 residues. The CDR3 is CASSPGQGVYQPQHF. CDR3 sequence (DNA): TGTGCCAGCAGCCCCGGGCAGGGGGTATATCAGCCCCAGCATTTT.